A single sample gave rise to the 21 T cell receptor beta chains below, sequenced in a study of T-cell reconstitution after alpha-beta-depleted transplantation in children. Molecular barcoding with unique molecular identifiers was used for the TCRbeta library. Each CDR3 protein is one row after TCRdb ran MiXCR on the PCR reads. The sample lists 200,000 to 300,000 distinct CDR3 sequences, around 12% occurring once. Here the sequenced sample was PBMCs from the stem cell graft donor, taken from the stem cell graft. The source is a human donor who donated a stem cell graft to a child with acute lymphoblastic leukemia.

The table lists this clonotype with many counts. The chain couples TRBV7-2 to TRBJ2-1; TRBD2 aligns across 7 bases. The ends lost 5 bases at V and 3 bases at J; junction bases unmatched: 13. Germline V gene data show CDR1 as SGHTA and CDR2 as FQGNSA. This CDR3 is built from 17 residues. CDR3 region: CASSPSRTGLLYNEQFF. CDR3 in DNA: TGTGCCAGCAGCCCTTCCCGCACGGGACTACTCTACAATGAGCAGTTCTTC.

This clonotype was detected only a few times. The chain employs TRBV20-1 and TRBJ2-1; TRBD2 aligns across 7 bases. The V gene end was trimmed by 6 bases and the J gene end by 5 bases; junction bases not matched to a gene: 16. Germline assignment: CDR1 DFQATT and CDR2 SNEGSKA (reference sequence). The CDR3 length is 16 residues. CDR3 nucleotides: TGCAGTGCCCCTGGGGGTAGCGGGTTACCTAACAATGAGCAGTTCTTC. Translation: CSAPGGSGLPNNEQFF.

This clonotype was counted at least ten times. The rearrangement links TRBV20-1 to TRBJ2-4; no definite D call. CDR1 DFQATT and CDR2 SNEGSKA come from the germline V gene (reference sequence). The CDR3 has 16 residues. Trimming pared 0 bases from V and 1 base from J, leaving 13 bases between. CDR3 in amino acids: CSAREPADLAKNIQYF. DNA for the CDR3: TGCAGTGCTAGAGAGCCGGCAGATCTGGCCAAAAACATTCAGTACTTC.

This clonotype was observed at least ten times. The chain has TRBV27 and TRBJ1-3, with D tentatively TRBD1 (6 bases). Trimming removed 3 bases from V and 2 bases from J, with 8 bases in between. Per the germline V gene, CDR1 is MNHEY and CDR2 is SMNVEV (reference sequence). The CDR3 is 14 residues long. The CDR3 protein is CASSFKGAGNTIYF. Here the CDR3 DNA reads TGTGCCAGCAGTTTCAAGGGGGCTGGAAACACCATATATTTT.

This clonotype was seen repeatedly, ten times or more. The chain links TRBV20-1 to TRBJ2-3; possibly TRBD1 for D (7 bases). Germline V CDR1 and CDR2: DFQATT, SNEGSKA (reference sequence). V shed 8 bases and J shed 4 bases, with 19 bases lying between them. This CDR3 spans 14 amino acids. This CDR3 is CSQGGASEADTQYF. As DNA, the CDR3 is TGCAGTCAGGGGGGTGCTAGCGAAGCAGATACGCAGTATTTT.

On this clonotype: This may stem from a read error, because a much larger clone lies one nucleotide away. CDR3 in amino acids: CASSPRHITYEQYF. Written as DNA, the CDR3 is TGTGCCAGCAGCCCCCGGCACATCACCTACGAGCAGTACTTC. This rearrangement joins TRBV12-3 or TRBV12-4 to TRBJ2-7; D remains unclear. V lost 6 bases and J 2 bases, leaving 14 bases between the germline ends. The CDR3 is made up of 14 amino acids.

This clonotype was recorded many times. The chain carries TRBV11-2 and TRBJ1-5, with D possibly TRBD1 on 6 matching bases. Per the germline V gene, CDR1 is SGHAT and CDR2 is FQNNGV. This CDR3 is 17 amino acids long. V was trimmed by 0 bases and J by 8 bases, leaving 20 bases between them. In DNA, the CDR3 is TGTGCCAGCAGCTTAGAGACTAGAATCCAGGGGAAGGAGCCCCAGCATTTT. It is translated as CASSLETRIQGKEPQHF.

There are many counts of this clonotype. The chain joins TRBV9 to TRBJ2-4; D not certain. CDR1 and CDR2 from the germline V gene are SGDLS and YYNGEE. The length of the CDR3 is 14 residues. V lost 0 bases, J lost 4 bases, and 8 bases lay in between. Here the CDR3 reads CASSVDSSKNIQYF. CDR3 nucleotide sequence: TGTGCCAGCAGCGTAGACAGTAGTAAAAACATTCAGTACTTC.

This clonotype was seen many times. The genes are TRBV7-9 and TRBJ1-2; TRBD1 aligns across 9 bases. The CDR3 is 15 amino acids. Germline-derived CDR1 and CDR2 are SEHNR and FQNEAQ (reference sequence). V was clipped by 7 bases and J by 5 bases; unmatched bases: 11. CDR3 loop: CASIPGQGILYGYTF. DNA of the CDR3: TGTGCCAGCATCCCGGGACAGGGTATTCTATATGGCTACACCTTC.

A word on this clonotype: The junction differs from germline at one of its ends, possibly a read error. V is TRBV2 and J is TRBJ1-5; 8 bases line up with TRBD1. The CDR3 runs 19 residues. Germline values: CDR1 SNHLY, CDR2 FYNNEI. The CDR3 coding sequence is TGTACCAGCTGTTTCAGGCAGGGGGCTGTTACGGATAGCAATCAGCCCCAGCATTTT. Its protein product is CTSCFRQGAVTDSNQPQHF.

This clonotype turned up a few times. The chain carries TRBV30 and TRBJ2-4; no reliable D call. V lost 1 base to trimming and J lost 0 bases, with 16 bases between them. CDR3 length equals 17 residues. Germline loops: CDR1 GTSNPN, CDR2 SVGIG (reference sequence). The CDR3 region has the DNA TGTGCCTGGAGTGCCCCAGAGAGACTCCTAGCCAAAAACATTCAGTACTTC. The encoded protein is CAWSAPERLLAKNIQYF.

This clonotype appeared many times. The V gene is TRBV5-1, the J gene TRBJ2-7; D possibly corresponds to TRBD2 (5 bases). The V gene lost 4 bases and the J gene lost 3 bases, with 11 bases spanning the gap. CDR1 and CDR2 (germline): SGHRS, YFSETQ. The CDR3 consists of 13 residues. CDR3 bases: TGCGCCAGCAGCGTGGAGGCCAGCTACGAGCAGTACTTC. It encodes CASSVEASYEQYF.

This clonotype was seen many times. This CDR3 reads CASSGLLASSTDTQYF. The CDR3 bases are TGCGCCAGCAGCGGACTACTAGCGTCTAGCACAGATACGCAGTATTTT. This chain joins TRBV5-1 and TRBJ2-3, with 7 positions matching TRBD2. The junction had 8 bases not matched to a gene; V was cut back by 4 bases and J by 0 bases. Germline V gene sequence: CDR1 SGHRS, CDR2 YFSETQ. This CDR3 has 16 residues.

This clonotype was recorded many times. The CDR3 coding sequence is TGTGCCAGCAGCCACGACAGTTATGCCTACGAGCAGTACTTC. Translation gives CASSHDSYAYEQYF. The rearrangement joins TRBV7-9 to TRBJ2-7; D possibly corresponds to TRBD1 (5 bases). Germline CDR1 SEHNR, CDR2 FQNEAQ (reference sequence). The CDR3 contains 14 residues. Trimming left V 5 bases short and J 2 bases short, with 13 bases between.

The chain joins TRBV29-1 to TRBJ2-5, with D possibly TRBD2 on 5 matching bases. V lost 3 bases and J 2 bases, leaving 16 bases between the germline ends. CDR1 and CDR2 (germline): SQVTM, ANQGSEA. The CDR3 runs 15 residues. This CDR3 reads CSVDESGWWQETQYF. CDR3 DNA: TGCAGCGTTGACGAGAGCGGTTGGTGGCAAGAGACCCAGTACTTC.

V usage is TRBV5-1 and J usage is TRBJ2-5; possibly TRBD1 for D (6 bases). There are 13 residues in the CDR3. Germline CDR1 SGHRS, CDR2 YFSETQ. Trimming cost V 3 bases and J 5 bases, with 11 bases left between them. For the CDR3, the DNA is TGCGCCAGCAGCTATCAGGGGATGGAGACCCAGTACTTC. It yields the protein CASSYQGMETQYF.

The genes are TRBV6-1 and TRBJ2-3; D is perhaps TRBD1 (5 bases). Trimming stripped 5 bases from V and 4 bases from J, with 16 bases between. CDR1 and CDR2 (germline): MNHNS, SASEGT. CDR3 size: 15 residues. The CDR3 loop reads CASSLGHPGSDTQYF. Here the CDR3 DNA reads TGTGCCAGCAGTCTAGGACACCCTGGGTCAGATACGCAGTATTTT.

There are a few counts of this clonotype. This rearrangement joins TRBV14 to TRBJ1-5; possible D gene TRBD1, 6 bases. The ends were cut back, 1 base at V and 6 bases at J, with 13 bases in the middle. This CDR3 spans 15 amino acids. Germline V gene sequence: CDR1 SGHDN, CDR2 FVKESK. The CDR3 reads CASSQGGGASQPQHF. CDR3 DNA: TGTGCCAGCAGCCAAGGGGGGGGGGCGTCTCAGCCCCAGCATTTT.

The sample holds many counts of this clonotype. This chain joins TRBV24-1 and TRBJ2-1; D not certain. This CDR3 is built from 19 residues. The V gene's germline CDR1 is KGHDR and CDR2 SFDVKD. The V gene lost 2 bases and the J gene lost 0 bases, with 19 bases spanning the gap. The CDR3, as DNA: TGTGCCACCAGTGATTATTTTATAGGGCCAACCAACTCCTACAATGAGCAGTTCTTC. This gives the protein CATSDYFIGPTNSYNEQFF.

The chain joins TRBV10-3 to TRBJ2-5; D could derive from TRBD1 or TRBD2 (5 bases each). V was cut by 2 bases and J by 1 base, with 11 bases left in between. CDR1 and CDR2 from the germline V gene are ENHRY and SYGVKD. The CDR3 totals 15 residues. The CDR3 sequence is CAISEVWDGQETQYF. The CDR3 coding sequence is TGTGCCATCAGTGAGGTGTGGGACGGCCAAGAGACCCAGTACTTC.

In its sample, this clonotype was seen many times. The rearrangement uses TRBV24-1 and TRBJ2-2; a weak D match, TRBD2 (6 bases). The CDR3 is 17 residues long. Trimming cost V 3 bases and J 4 bases, with 17 bases left between them. CDR1 KGHDR and CDR2 SFDVKD come from the germline V gene. CDR3 nucleotides: TGTGCCACCAGTGATATTCAACGGGGGTCGGGCACCGGGGAGCTGTTTTTT. Its protein is CATSDIQRGSGTGELFF.